This TCR beta chain is drawn from a study of shared clonotypes between healthy human individuals. Findings and limits, study-wide: Naive subsets tended to show greater estimated richness than memory subsets. It was observed that roughly 5.1% of naive CD4 clonotypes were shared across several donors.

The germline gives CDR1 MNHEY, CDR2 SVGAGI. V gave up 0 bases and J gave up 2 bases, with 8 bases separating them. This CDR3 has 14 residues. With respect to this clone: Antigen: not known.

Sequencing was performed with immunoSEQ multiplex PCR; in TCRdb, only in-frame clones are kept and a portion is missing. The sample has 700,000 to 950,000 clones; roughly 96% are singletons. Cells designated naive CD8 were CD45RO-negative and were positively selected for CCR7, with terminally differentiated effector memory CD45RA+ cells excluded. This chain connects TRBV6-5 to TRBJ2-7; D perhaps matches TRBD2 (5 bases). Material for sequencing was naive CD8+ T cells sorted from blood. This TCR came from a man under 40 in good health. CDR3 sequence (DNA): TGTGCCAGCAGTTACTCGGGAGCCACCTACGAGCAGTACTTC. Protein: CASSYSGATYEQYF.